This T cell receptor beta chain was sequenced for a study of control samples from healthy donors and cancer patients (TCRdb year 2020). This clone was counted only a few times. This clone's antigen is unknown. The record has no base qualities; no much larger clone is one base away. The library was obtained by the immunoSEQ multiplex PCR assay. Entries here come from immuneACCESS through TCRdb and include only in-frame sequences with V and J called. Some clones fail to appear in such tables; in the studies checked, an unresolved V gene covers under half of the shortfall, and the cause of the remainder is unknown. The sample records 15,000 or so clones, over 70% of which are singletons. The ten biggest clones cover more than 9% of the sample. Compared with germline, V lacks 5 bases and J lacks 8 bases; bases without a gene match: 7. CDR1 and CDR2, looked up from the germline V gene, are SNHLY and FYNNEI. The cysteine opens and the phenylalanine closes a CDR3 of 13 amino acids. Just the 39-base CDR3 DNA is kept, in frame starting at base 1.

The chain employs TRBV2 and TRBJ1-2, with 8 bases matching TRBD1. What was sequenced was PBMCs. The clonotype originates from a woman in her 70s with colorectal cancer. The DNA is as follows: TGTGCCAGCAGTCAGGGGGACAGGTCCGGCTACACCTTC. This gives the protein CASSQGDRSGYTF.